These 32 T cell receptor beta chains share one sample of origin, sequenced in a study of long-term antiretroviral therapy in people with HIV. Version v3.0 of the immunoSEQ assay ran at survey level. Repertoires were generated with immunoSEQ multiplex PCR, while TCRdb's copy carries only in-frame clones and drops some. The sample gives more than 35,000 clones, over 80% of which show up once; roughly 4.9% is in the top ten. The sample was unsorted PBMCs, taken 1.5 years after starting antiretroviral therapy. Source of these receptors: a man aged 18-30 years with HIV.

This clone was seen a handful of times. The chain recombines TRBV28 with TRBJ2-3; 8 nucleotides line up with TRBD2. The CDR3 contains 16 residues. Germline CDR1 reads MDHEN; CDR2 reads SYDVKM. V lost 8 bases to trimming and J lost 1 base; unmatched junction nucleotides: 11. CDR3 sequence: CASQTRSGSRTDTQYF. For the CDR3, the DNA is TGTGCCAGCCAAACCAGGAGCGGGAGTCGCACAGATACGCAGTATTTT. Based on the CDR3 plus reference TRBV28 and TRBJ2-3, the full variable domain is DVKVTQSSRYLVKRTGEKVFLECVQDMDHENMFWYRQDPGLGLRLIYFSYDVKMKEKGDIPEGYSVSREKKERFSLILESASTNQTSMYLCASQTRSGSRTDTQYFGPGTRLTVL.

The J gene is TRBJ2-7, the V gene TRBV11-2; the match to TRBD2 covers 14 bases. The germline CDR1 and CDR2 sequences are SGHAT and FQNNGV. This CDR3 has 15 amino acids. The J segment lost 5 bases and the V segment lost 5 bases, leaving 5 bases of the junction unmatched. The CDR3 region has the DNA TGTGCCAGCAGCCCGGGACTAGCGGGAGTCCACGAGCAGTACTTC. This translates into CASSPGLAGVHEQYF.

The chain couples TRBV10-3 to TRBJ2-7; TRBD2 matches at 7 bases. Germline V CDR1 and CDR2: ENHRY, SYGVKD. The ends lost 2 bases at V and 4 bases at J; junction bases unmatched: 5. CDR3 length: 14 amino acids. This chain's CDR3 is CAISEAGASYEQYF. In DNA, the CDR3 is TGTGCCATCAGTGAGGCGGGAGCTTCGTACGAGCAGTACTTC.

V is TRBV29-1 and J is TRBJ2-3, with D uncertain. The CDR3 totals 11 residues. Between the trimmed V and J ends, which lost 7 bases and 4 bases, there was a span of 9 bases. The germline V gene has CDR1 SQVTM and CDR2 ANQGSEA. The CDR3 sequence is CSALTADTQYF. The CDR3 nucleotides are TGCAGCGCTCTGACCGCAGATACGCAGTATTTT.

The chain joins TRBV25-1 to TRBJ2-7; TRBD2 aligns across 7 bases. V dropped 4 bases and J dropped 5; count of bases not matched to a gene: 5. The CDR3 is 13 residues long. Germline V gene lookup returns CDR1 MGHDK and CDR2 SYGVNS. The CDR3 loop is CASSGGGADEQYF. DNA of the CDR3: TGTGCCAGCAGTGGGGGGGGAGCGGACGAGCAGTACTTC.

The chain recombines TRBV2 with TRBJ2-7; D ambiguous. The CDR3 has 19 residues. Germline CDR1 and CDR2: SNHLY and FYNNEI. V lost 5 bases to trimming and J lost 0 bases, with 26 bases between them. CDR3 sequence (DNA): TGTGCCAGCAGTAATCCCCTACGCTCAATTGGCCCCTTCTCCTACGAGCAGTACTTC. Its protein product is CASSNPLRSIGPFSYEQYF. The full variable domain, rest sourced from reference TRBV2 and TRBJ2-7, is EPEVTQTPSHQVTQMGQEVILRCVPISNHLYFYWYRQILGQKVEFLVSFYNNEISEKSEIFDDQFSVERPDGSNFTLKIRSTKLEDSAMYFCASSNPLRSIGPFSYEQYFGPGTRLTVT.

This chain joins TRBV2 and TRBJ1-3; TRBD1 aligns across 7 bases. The trim removed 7 bases at V and 8 bases at J, leaving 11 bases unmatched. Germline V gives CDR1 SNHLY, CDR2 FYNNEI. There are 14 residues in the CDR3. The CDR3 region has the DNA TGTGCCAGCAAGAGACAGGGCCCGGCGGACACCATATATTTT. Protein: CASKRQGPADTIYF.

The chain combines TRBV7-2 with TRBJ2-7; D may be TRBD2 (6 bases). Germline lookup yields CDR1 SGHTA and CDR2 FQGNSA. V was pared by 3 bases and J by 1 base, with 7 bases between. The CDR3 is made up of 13 amino acids. The CDR3 region has the DNA TGTGCCAGCAGCTTCAGCGGGTCCTACGAGCAGTACTTC. Amino acid sequence: CASSFSGSYEQYF. Combining the CDR3 with reference TRBV7-2 and TRBJ2-7 gives the whole variable domain GAGVSQSPSNKVTEKGKDVELRCDPISGHTALYWYRQSLGQGLEFLIYFQGNSAPDKSGLPSDRFSAERTGGSVSTLTIQRTQQEDSAVYLCASSFSGSYEQYFGPGTRLTVT.

There are a few counts of this clone. J is TRBJ1-2 and V is TRBV27; the D is unclear. The germline V and J ends were trimmed by 3 bases and 4 bases, with 12 bases remaining between them. Germline V gives CDR1 MNHEY, CDR2 SMNVEV (reference sequence). The CDR3 totals 14 residues. The CDR3 loop is CASSLQFSGYGYTF. Here the CDR3 DNA reads TGTGCCAGCAGTTTGCAGTTCTCTGGCTATGGCTACACCTTC.

As DNA, the CDR3 is TGTGCAAGTCGCTTAGGGATGACAGGGGAGAACACTGAAGCTTTCTTT. Translation gives CASRLGMTGENTEAFF. The chain couples TRBV12-2 to TRBJ1-1; the D call of TRBD1 is as the table states it, not checked on the DNA. TRBV12-2 constitutes a pseudogene. The CDR3 is made up of 16 amino acids.

The rearrangement links TRBV27 to TRBJ2-1, with TRBD2 matching over 12 bases. CDR1 and CDR2 (germline): MNHEY, SMNVEV (reference sequence). Germline trimming cut 5 bases from V and 7 bases from J; bases unmatched to any gene: 9. The CDR3 has 16 amino acids. The CDR3 region is CASSPLAGGPLNEQFF. DNA of the CDR3: TGTGCCAGCAGTCCGCTAGCGGGAGGGCCCTTGAATGAGCAGTTCTTC.

The CDR3 DNA is TGTGCCAGCAGCGTAATGGGAGAGACCCAGTACTTC. It translates to CASSVMGETQYF. The chain joins TRBV9 to TRBJ2-5; D not resolved. The CDR3 is 12 residues long. CDR1 and CDR2 from the germline V gene are SGDLS and YYNGEE. V was shortened by 1 base and J by 4 bases, with 5 bases between the two germline ends.

The CDR3 spells CASTHSGTGTGELFF. The CDR3 DNA follows: TGTGCCAGTACTCATTCCGGGACAGGGACCGGGGAGCTGTTTTTT. The chain carries TRBV19 and TRBJ2-2; 9 positions agree with TRBD1. V shed 7 bases and J 5 bases; nucleotides not matched to a gene: 8. Germline CDR1 LNHDA, CDR2 SQIVND (reference sequence). This CDR3 is 15 amino acids long.

V gene TRBV7-8 combines with J gene TRBJ1-2; no firm D call. The CDR3 has 15 residues. CDR1 and CDR2 (germline): SGHVS, FQNEAQ. The V end lost 1 base, the J end lost 5 bases, and 14 bases lay between the germline ends. CDR3: CASSLGGSTGYGYTF. The CDR3, as DNA: TGTGCCAGCAGCTTAGGAGGGAGTACTGGATATGGCTACACCTTC.

The J gene is TRBJ1-2, the V gene TRBV18; D is unresolved. The CDR3 is 14 residues long. Per germline, CDR1 KGHSH and CDR2 LQKENI. The ends were cut back, 0 bases at V and 2 bases at J, with 7 bases in the middle. Here the CDR3 reads CASSPPVQNYGYTF. The CDR3 bases are TGTGCCAGCTCACCACCGGTTCAGAACTATGGCTACACCTTC.

This clone was picked up one time. This chain links TRBV11-2 with TRBJ2-7; 7 positions match TRBD2. CDR1 is SGHAT, CDR2 FQNNGV, per germline. The CDR3 loop spans 14 amino acids. After removal of 5 bases from V and 1 base from J, the junction contained 5 bases not matched to a gene. CDR3 in amino acids: CASSQAGPSYEQYF. The CDR3 DNA follows: TGTGCCAGCAGCCAAGCGGGGCCGTCCTACGAGCAGTACTTC.

The V and J genes are TRBV5-4 and TRBJ2-2, with no clear D. V was cut by 4 bases and J by 0 bases, with 13 bases left in between. The CDR3 is 16 residues long. Germline CDR1 is SGHNT and CDR2 is YYREEE (reference sequence). The CDR3 region has the DNA TGTGCCAGCAGCGACGGACGGTTCGCGAACACCGGGGAGCTGTTTTTT. Amino acid sequence: CASSDGRFANTGELFF. The full variable domain, with the rest looked up from reference TRBV5-4 and TRBJ2-2, is ETGVTQSPTHLIKTRGQQVTLRCSSQSGHNTVSWYQQALGQGPQFIFQYYREEENGRGNFPPRFSGLQFPNYSSELNVNALELDDSALYLCASSDGRFANTGELFFGEGSRLTVL.

This chain connects TRBV6-5 to TRBJ2-7, with 10 nucleotides matching TRBD2. CDR3 length equals 15 residues. V shed 8 bases and J 2 bases; nucleotides not matched to a gene: 9. Germline V gives CDR1 MNHEY, CDR2 SVGAGI. In DNA form, the CDR3 reads TGTGCCAGCGCGAGAAGGACTAGCGGCGCCTACGAGCAGTACTTC. It codes for CASARRTSGAYEQYF.

This chain uses TRBV27 with TRBJ2-4; 9 bases are shared with TRBD1. This CDR3 contains 14 residues. CDR1 is MNHEY and CDR2 is SMNVEV in the germline V gene (reference sequence). After removal of 6 bases from V and 4 bases from J, the junction contained 4 bases not matched to a gene. Here the CDR3 reads CASSAGTGKNIQYF. The DNA of the CDR3 is TGTGCCAGCAGCGCCGGGACAGGGAAAAACATTCAGTACTTC.

The rearrangement joins TRBV11-3 to TRBJ2-7, with D perhaps TRBD2 (5 bases). The germline V and J ends were trimmed by 0 bases and 0 bases, with 6 bases remaining between them. Per the germline V gene, CDR1 is SGHNT and CDR2 is YENEEA. The CDR3 loop spans 14 amino acids. The CDR3: CASSLEGSSYEQYF. CDR3 coding DNA: TGTGCCAGCAGCTTAGAGGGGAGCTCCTACGAGCAGTACTTC.

The chain carries TRBV2 and TRBJ2-7; 15 bases are a match to TRBD2. CDR1 is SNHLY, CDR2 FYNNEI, per germline. V shed 6 bases and J 4 bases; nucleotides not matched to a gene: 16. The CDR3 consists of 19 residues. The CDR3 DNA reads TGTGCCAGCAGCGACGGGACGGGACTAGCGGGAGGCCGGTATTACGAGCAGTACTTC. Its translation is CASSDGTGLAGGRYYEQYF.

The chain has TRBV28 and TRBJ2-7; 13 bases agree with TRBD2. CDR1 and CDR2 (germline): MDHEN, SYDVKM. Losses at the gene ends were 6 bases for V and 5 bases for J; bases not matched to a gene: 7. The CDR3 covers 15 residues. The CDR3 here is CASRTRTSGSNEQYF. In nucleotides, the CDR3 is TGTGCCAGCAGGACAAGGACTAGCGGGAGTAACGAGCAGTACTTC.

This chain uses TRBV27 with TRBJ1-4; D call uncertain. The CDR3 length is 12 residues. Trimming took off 5 bases at V and 7 bases at J, with 8 bases between the two ends. The V gene's germline CDR1 is MNHEY and CDR2 SMNVEV (reference sequence). CDR3 in DNA: TGTGCCAGCAGTCGGTTAGGTGAAAAACTGTTTTTT. This translates into CASSRLGEKLFF.

V is TRBV27 and J is TRBJ1-5; 8 nucleotides line up with TRBD1. The germline gives CDR1 MNHEY, CDR2 SMNVEV (reference sequence). This CDR3 contains 18 residues. Losses at the gene ends were 7 bases for V and 0 bases for J; bases not matched to a gene: 14. CDR3 bases: TGTGCCAGCAAATCGGACAGGGATTTCACATATAGCAATCAGCCCCAGCATTTT. Amino acid sequence: CASKSDRDFTYSNQPQHF.

The chain couples TRBV5-1 to TRBJ1-1, with a tentative D call TRBD1 (5 bases). V was trimmed by 2 bases and J by 6 bases, leaving 14 bases between them. This CDR3 is built from 14 residues. Per the germline V gene, CDR1 is SGHRS and CDR2 is YFSETQ. The CDR3 loop is CASSLSTGSPEAFF. The DNA of the CDR3 is TGCGCCAGCAGCTTAAGCACAGGATCGCCTGAAGCTTTCTTT.

This clone came up a few times. V and J are TRBV19 and TRBJ1-5; 7 bases fit TRBD1. J lost 0 bases, V lost 5 bases, and 4 bases had no gene match. Germline V gene lookup returns CDR1 LNHDA and CDR2 SQIVND (reference sequence). The CDR3 has 15 amino acids. CDR3 in DNA: TGTGCCAGTAGTCCGGGACAGAATAGCAATCAGCCCCAGCATTTT. Its translation: CASSPGQNSNQPQHF.

V usage is TRBV18 and J usage is TRBJ2-7; TRBD1 agrees at 7 bases. Germline trimming cut 2 bases from V and 2 bases from J; bases unmatched to any gene: 6. This CDR3 region has 15 residues. Germline-derived CDR1 and CDR2 are KGHSH and LQKENI. The CDR3 reads CASSPTGTVTYEQYF. CDR3 DNA sequence: TGTGCCAGCTCACCAACGGGGACAGTAACCTACGAGCAGTACTTC.

V usage is TRBV5-1 and J usage is TRBJ2-1; no reliable D call. Deletions cut 0 bases from V and 7 bases from J, with 8 bases between. The CDR3 runs to 13 residues. CDR1 is SGHRS and CDR2 is YFSETQ in the germline V gene. The CDR3 DNA reads TGCGCCAGCAGCTTGGTTGACTCAAATGAGCAGTTCTTC. Its protein is CASSLVDSNEQFF. Full variable domain (rest looked up from reference TRBV5-1 and TRBJ2-1): KAGVTQTPRYLIKTRGQQVTLSCSPISGHRSVSWYQQTPGQGLQFLFEYFSETQRNKGNFPGRFSGRQFSNSRSEMNVSTLELGDSALYLCASSLVDSNEQFFGPGTRLTVL.

This clone was recorded only once. This rearrangement joins TRBV19 to TRBJ2-2; 8 nucleotides match TRBD2. Trimming at V came to 6 bases and at J to 4 bases, leaving 16 bases not matched to a gene. The germline V gene has CDR1 LNHDA and CDR2 SQIVND (reference sequence). The CDR3 runs to 18 residues. The DNA for the CDR3 is TGTGCCAGTAGGAAAAGCGGGCAAAGCGGGAGAAGCACCGGGGAGCTGTTTTTT. It translates to CASRKSGQSGRSTGELFF.

This chain connects TRBV7-2 to TRBJ2-7; no reliable D call. The V and J ends lost 5 bases and 3 bases respectively, with 14 bases between them. The CDR3 has 14 residues. Germline CDR1 and CDR2: SGHTA and FQGNSA. CDR3 region: CASSPRTSFYEQYF. The CDR3 coding sequence is TGTGCCAGCAGCCCCAGGACGTCTTTCTACGAGCAGTACTTC.

V is TRBV19 and J is TRBJ2-3, with 11 bases that match TRBD1. V trimming: 4 bases; J trimming: 3 bases; junction bases outside the gene matches: 6. This CDR3 spans 16 amino acids. In germline, CDR1 is LNHDA, CDR2 SQIVND (reference sequence). DNA of the CDR3: TGTGCCAGTAGTACCCGGACAGGGGGCAAGACAGATACGCAGTATTTT. Translation: CASSTRTGGKTDTQYF.

J is TRBJ2-7 and V is TRBV28, with TRBD1 matching over 7 bases. Germline V gene lookup returns CDR1 MDHEN and CDR2 SYDVKM. V trimming: 1 base; J trimming: 0 bases; junction bases outside the gene matches: 3. The CDR3 sequence is 15 residues long. CDR3 sequence (DNA): TGTGCCAGCAGTTTATACAGGGGTCCCTCCTACGAGCAGTACTTC. Amino acids: CASSLYRGPSYEQYF.